These 26 T cell receptor beta chains were sequenced from one sample in a study of blood T cell repertoires in COVID-19 (dated by TCRdb to the early 2020s). The method was the immunoSEQ multiplex PCR assay. TCRdb took over this immuneACCESS table, retaining in-frame rearrangements with V and J assigned. Such tables are incomplete; in checked studies, under half of the missing clones stem from an unresolved V gene, and the remainder is unexplained. The sample includes about 240,000 clones, with around 88% observed a single time. Roughly 8.6% of the sample rests with the top ten. The sequenced sample was PBMCs or T cells enriched from blood (not recorded which). These receptors originate from a man aged 35 to 55 who had recovered from COVID-19.

The genes are TRBV6-6 and TRBJ1-3; D is perhaps TRBD1 (6 bases). CDR1 MNHNY and CDR2 SVGAGI come from the germline V gene (reference sequence). Trimming stripped 5 bases from V and 4 bases from J, with 21 bases between. This CDR3 has 17 residues. The CDR3 region has the DNA TGTGCCAGCAGTCCTCTCCCGGGACAATTAGTAGGAAACACCATATATTTT. Its protein product is CASSPLPGQLVGNTIYF.

The chain recombines TRBV5-1 with TRBJ2-1; the D gene is possibly TRBD2 (5 bases). From germline, CDR1 is SGHRS and CDR2 YFSETQ. The V end was cut by 0 bases, the J end by 7 bases, with 14 bases between. The CDR3 length is 15 residues. CDR3 DNA: TGCGCCAGCAGCTTGGTGAGGAGGTCGGCTAATGAGCAGTTCTTC. It encodes CASSLVRRSANEQFF.

The genes are TRBV7-9 and TRBJ2-3; 14 bases line up with TRBD2. The CDR3 contains 18 residues. The germline gives CDR1 SEHNR, CDR2 FQNEAQ (reference sequence). V trimming: 5 bases; J trimming: 0 bases; junction bases outside the gene matches: 7. The chain's CDR3 is CASSIGLAGGRSTDTQYF. The DNA for the CDR3 is TGTGCCAGCAGCATTGGACTAGCGGGGGGCCGAAGCACAGATACGCAGTATTTT.

This sequence joins TRBV7-2 and TRBJ2-1; 8 nucleotides agree with TRBD2. The junction had 15 bases not matched to a gene; V was cut back by 10 bases and J by 10 bases. CDR1 SGHTA and CDR2 FQGNSA come from the germline V gene. There are 14 residues in the CDR3. This CDR3 reads CATLQAGVFSEQFF. CDR3 in DNA: TGTGCCACGCTTCAAGCGGGAGTCTTTAGCGAGCAGTTCTTC.

This sequence joins TRBV7-9 and TRBJ2-2, with 8 bases matching TRBD2. CDR1 and CDR2 (germline): SEHNR, FQNEAQ (reference sequence). V shed 6 bases, J shed 3 bases, and the junction held 15 bases outside the gene matches. The CDR3 has 18 residues. The CDR3 loop is CASRFPVGTRGYTGELFF. Here the CDR3 DNA reads TGTGCCAGCAGGTTCCCCGTGGGGACTAGGGGGTACACCGGGGAGCTGTTTTTT. Together with reference TRBV7-9 and TRBJ2-2, the CDR3 gives the full variable domain: DTGVSQNPRHKITKRGQNVTFRCDPISEHNRLYWYRQTLGQGPEFLTYFQNEAQLEKSRLLSDRFSAERPKGSFSTLEIQRTEQGDSAMYLCASRFPVGTRGYTGELFFGEGSRLTVL.

The chain couples TRBV2 to TRBJ1-3; D is ambiguous. The CDR3 consists of 16 residues. Germline-derived CDR1 and CDR2 are SNHLY and FYNNEI. V lost 3 bases and J lost 0, with 12 bases in between. In nucleotides, the CDR3 is TGTGCCAGCAGTGATACTCAGGTGGGCTCTGGAAACACCATATATTTT. Translation gives CASSDTQVGSGNTIYF.

The chain has TRBV5-5 and TRBJ1-4; no definite D call. Trimming cost V 0 bases and J 11 bases, with 8 bases left between them. This CDR3 has 12 amino acids. The germline V gene encodes CDR1 SGHKS and CDR2 YYEKEE (reference sequence). The CDR3 DNA reads as TGTGCCAGCAGCTTGGAGGAGGAGAAACTGTTTTTT. It translates to CASSLEEEKLFF.

This clone has only one observation. The chain has TRBV5-6 and TRBJ1-1; 9 positions agree with TRBD1. Unmatched junction bases numbered 10, after V lost 4 bases and J lost 0 bases. Germline loops: CDR1 SGHDT, CDR2 YYEEEE. The CDR3 extends over 17 amino acids. CDR3 sequence reads: CASSRMSGQGLNTEAFF. The CDR3 DNA follows: TGTGCCAGCAGCCGGATGTCGGGACAGGGACTGAACACTGAAGCTTTCTTT.

The J gene is TRBJ1-1, the V gene TRBV4-1; no clear D. V lost 1 base, J lost 0 bases, and 12 bases lay in between. CDR3 size: 16 residues. The germline CDR1 and CDR2 sequences are MGHRA and YSYEKL. CDR3 in DNA: TGCGCCAGCAGCCAAGGGAGAATGAATATGAACACTGAAGCTTTCTTT. Translating it yields CASSQGRMNMNTEAFF.

The genes are TRBV6-9 and TRBJ1-5, with a weak D call TRBD1 (6 bases). CDR1 MNHGY and CDR2 SVAAGI come from the germline V gene. This CDR3 comprises 18 residues. Trimming shortened V by 4 bases and J by 2 bases, and 21 bases separated the two germline ends. The CDR3 is CASSFTDRPYVGNQPQHF. The CDR3 nucleotides are TGTGCCAGCAGTTTCACCGACAGGCCCTACGTTGGCAATCAGCCCCAGCATTTT.

This clone was counted a single time. The V call is TRBV28, the J call TRBJ2-7; possibly TRBD1 for D (6 bases). V was cut by 6 bases and J by 0 bases, with 12 bases left in between. The CDR3 is 14 amino acids. Germline CDR1 MDHEN, CDR2 SYDVKM. CDR3 DNA sequence: TGTGCCAGCAGCCAAGGGACAATCTCCTACGAGCAGTACTTC. It yields the protein CASSQGTISYEQYF.

The chain recombines TRBV13 with TRBJ1-2; D possibly corresponds to TRBD1 (5 bases). CDR1 PRHDT and CDR2 FYEKMQ come from the germline V gene (reference sequence). The CDR3 covers 15 residues. Trimming left V 0 bases short and J 4 bases short, with 12 bases between. CDR3 nucleotide sequence: TGTGCCAGCAGCTTAGGCTTGACAGCAGCCTATGGCTACACCTTC. It codes for CASSLGLTAAYGYTF.

This chain uses TRBV7-3 with TRBJ2-1; TRBD2 agrees at 7 bases. CDR3 length equals 15 residues. V was clipped by 3 bases and J by 2 bases; unmatched bases: 4. Germline-derived CDR1 and CDR2 are SGHTA and FQGTGA. The CDR3 loop reads CASSLSSGTYNEQFF. DNA of the CDR3: TGTGCCAGCAGCTTGTCGAGCGGGACCTACAATGAGCAGTTCTTC.

The genes are TRBV28 and TRBJ2-1; weak D call: TRBD1 (6 bases). Looked up from germline, CDR1 is MDHEN and CDR2 is SYDVKM. V was shortened by 9 bases and J by 6 bases, with 21 bases between the two germline ends. The CDR3 contains 15 residues. In DNA form, the CDR3 reads TGTGCCAGTCGGAAGACAGGTTTGTTTATCAATGAGCAGTTCTTC. Translated: CASRKTGLFINEQFF.

V and J are TRBV27 and TRBJ2-7; D perhaps matches TRBD2 (6 bases). This CDR3 has 14 amino acids. V dropped 5 bases and J dropped 2 bases, with 13 bases sitting between them. Germline CDR1 is MNHEY and CDR2 is SMNVEV (reference sequence). For the CDR3, the DNA is TGTGCCAGCAGTCTCGGAGGGTTCACCTACGAGCAGTACTTC. Translating it yields CASSLGGFTYEQYF.

The rearrangement links TRBV5-1 to TRBJ2-5, with D possibly TRBD1 on 6 matching bases. Looked up from germline, CDR1 is SGHRS and CDR2 is YFSETQ. Trimming took 0 bases from V and 2 from J, leaving 11 bases between them. CDR3 size: 15 residues. The CDR3 sequence is CASSLVTGQQETQYF. The CDR3 bases are TGCGCCAGCAGCTTGGTTACAGGGCAACAAGAGACCCAGTACTTC.

This chain connects TRBV19 to TRBJ2-5; D might be TRBD2 (6 bases). V was shortened by 5 bases and J by 10 bases, with 11 bases between the two germline ends. Germline V gene lookup returns CDR1 LNHDA and CDR2 SQIVND (reference sequence). This CDR3 is 11 amino acids long. CDR3 in DNA: TGTGCCAGTAGTGTGGAGGGTGTCCAGTACTTC. Translation gives CASSVEGVQYF.

The V call is TRBV25-1, the J call TRBJ2-2, with 14 bases identical to TRBD2. Germline CDR1 reads MGHDK; CDR2 reads SYGVNS. The CDR3 totals 16 residues. V was clipped by 4 bases and J by 5 bases; unmatched bases: 3. The CDR3 sequence: CASSGGLAGGTGELFF. The CDR3 DNA is TGTGCCAGCAGTGGAGGACTAGCGGGAGGAACCGGGGAGCTGTTTTTT.

The count of this clone is one. The chain links TRBV18 to TRBJ2-7; 12 bases are shared with TRBD1. Germline values: CDR1 KGHSH, CDR2 LQKENI. With V trimmed by 2 bases and J by 7 bases, 9 bases remained unmatched. This CDR3 is 16 amino acids long. The CDR3 DNA follows: TGTGCCAGCTCACCAGCCGCGGGACAGGGGGCGCGGGAGCAGTACTTC. Residues: CASSPAAGQGAREQYF. Using reference TRBV18 and TRBJ2-7 for the parts outside the CDR3, the full variable domain is NAGVMQNPRHLVRRRGQEARLRCSPMKGHSHVYWYRQLPEEGLKFMVYLQKENIIDESGMPKERFSAEFPKEGPSILRIQQVVRGDSAAYFCASSPAAGQGAREQYFGPGTRLTVT.

J is TRBJ1-1 and V is TRBV20-1, with D possibly being TRBD1 (6 bases). From germline, CDR1 is DFQATT and CDR2 SNEGSKA (reference sequence). V lost 3 bases to trimming and J lost 9 bases, with 17 bases between them. This CDR3 comprises 13 residues. CDR3 residues: CSASFGGFPQAFF. In DNA, the CDR3 is TGCAGTGCTAGTTTTGGGGGCTTCCCTCAAGCTTTCTTT.

The CDR3 sequence is CASSPAGVYNEQFF. The CDR3 coding sequence is TGTGCCAGCAGCCCCGCGGGGGTCTACAATGAGCAGTTCTTC. The chain combines TRBV11-2 with TRBJ2-1, with TRBD2 matching over 7 bases. The CDR3 has 14 residues. Germline-derived CDR1 and CDR2 are SGHAT and FQNNGV. The V and J ends lost 5 bases and 3 bases, in that order; junction bases with no gene match: 4.

This clone came up a few times. This rearrangement joins TRBV19 to TRBJ1-5; a weak D match, TRBD1 (5 bases). The CDR3 spans 17 residues. Germline V lookup: CDR1 LNHDA, CDR2 SQIVND (reference sequence). Trimming shortened V by 1 base and J by 2 bases, and 15 bases separated the two germline ends. This CDR3 reads CASSIAIFGGGNQPQHF. CDR3 sequence (DNA): TGTGCCAGTAGTATAGCTATTTTTGGGGGGGGCAATCAGCCCCAGCATTTT.

CDR3 nucleotides: TGTGCCTGGAAGGGGGGGGACCAAAAACTGTTTTTT. Its translation: CAWKGGDQKLFF. The chain recombines TRBV30 with TRBJ1-4; maybe TRBD1 (6 bases). Germline CDR1 reads GTSNPN; CDR2 reads SVGIG (reference sequence). The CDR3 is 12 amino acids. Trimming cost V 4 bases and J 9 bases, with 12 bases left between them.

This chain connects TRBV9 to TRBJ2-1; D is possibly TRBD2 (5 bases). The germline V gene encodes CDR1 SGDLS and CDR2 YYNGEE. The CDR3 consists of 17 residues. V was pared by 2 bases and J by 3 bases, with 18 bases between. CDR3 sequence: CASSVALGTGIYNEQFF. The CDR3 region has the DNA TGTGCCAGCAGCGTGGCCCTGGGTACGGGGATCTACAATGAGCAGTTCTTC.

In this sample, this clone turned up once. The chain combines TRBV7-2 with TRBJ1-5; 9 bases fit TRBD1. Trimming at V came to 5 bases and at J to 6 bases, leaving 5 bases not matched to a gene. CDR1 is SGHTA, CDR2 FQGNSA, per germline. This CDR3 is built from 14 residues. The CDR3 DNA sequence: TGTGCCAGCAGCCCAGGACAGGGGATTCAGCCCCAGCATTTT. Translation: CASSPGQGIQPQHF. Together with reference TRBV7-2 and TRBJ1-5, the CDR3 gives the full variable domain: GAGVSQSPSNKVTEKGKDVELRCDPISGHTALYWYRQSLGQGLEFLIYFQGNSAPDKSGLPSDRFSAERTGGSVSTLTIQRTQQEDSAVYLCASSPGQGIQPQHFGDGTRLSIL.

There are a few counts of this clone. The chain combines TRBV24-1 with TRBJ2-2; 8 positions match TRBD1. This CDR3 has 16 amino acids. The V gene end was trimmed by 2 bases and the J gene end by 0 bases; junction bases not matched to a gene: 1. Looked up from germline, CDR1 is KGHDR and CDR2 is SFDVKD. DNA for the CDR3: TGTGCCACCAGTGATTCACAGGGGGCGAACACCGGGGAGCTGTTTTTT. Amino acids: CATSDSQGANTGELFF.